These 18 T cell receptor beta chains were sequenced from one sample in a study of cytomegalovirus exposure and HLA in healthy donors. Here immunoSEQ multiplex PCR was the method, and the copy in TCRdb shows in-frame clones only, minus some. The table shows 70,000 to 75,000 clones, with about 94% occurring only once. The sample comprised PBMCs. The receptors were sampled from a woman between 18 and 29 years old in good health and CMV-seronegative.

The chain couples TRBV12-5 to TRBJ1-1; tentatively, D is TRBD1 (6 bases). The CDR3 is 17 amino acids. CDR1 LGHNT and CDR2 FRNRAP come from the germline V gene. V was cut by 0 bases and J by 0 bases, with 14 bases left in between. In nucleotides, the CDR3 is TGTGCTAGTGGTTTGGTAATGAGAGGACAGATGAACACTGAAGCTTTCTTT. Its translation: CASGLVMRGQMNTEAFF.

The chain has TRBV7-3 and TRBJ1-3; unclear D gene. V was cut by 1 base and J by 4 bases, with 14 bases left in between. The CDR3 length is 16 residues. Germline CDR1 is SGHTA and CDR2 is FQGTGA. The CDR3 sequence: CASSLICSGLGNTIYF. DNA of the CDR3: TGTGCCAGCAGCTTAATTTGCTCCGGTTTGGGAAACACCATATATTTT.

The gene calls are TRBV6-5 and TRBJ1-6, with 11 bases that match TRBD1. V was clipped by 8 bases and J by 11 bases; unmatched bases: 11. From germline, CDR1 is MNHEY and CDR2 SVGAGI. The CDR3 loop spans 15 amino acids. The CDR3 bases are TGTGCCAGCCGACGGGACAGGGGGGAGACGGCACCCCTCCACTTT. It specifies CASRRDRGETAPLHF.

The CDR3 loop reads CASSPKTGGYRGTGELFF. The DNA of the CDR3 is TGTGCCAGCTCACCGAAGACAGGGGGATATCGGGGAACCGGGGAGCTGTTTTTT. The genes are TRBV18 and TRBJ2-2; TRBD1 matches at 9 bases. Germline CDR1 is KGHSH and CDR2 is LQKENI. V trimming: 3 bases; J trimming: 5 bases; junction bases outside the gene matches: 13. This CDR3 has 18 amino acids.

This rearrangement joins TRBV30 to TRBJ2-1; 7 bases map to TRBD1. The germline V gene encodes CDR1 GTSNPN and CDR2 SVGIG (reference sequence). After removal of 0 bases from V and 6 bases from J, the junction contained 5 bases not matched to a gene. This CDR3 region has 14 residues. CDR3 amino acids: CAWSVLPGGNEQFF. The CDR3 DNA is TGTGCCTGGAGTGTACTGCCAGGGGGCAATGAGCAGTTCTTC.

The V and J genes are TRBV6-1 and TRBJ2-3; 9 bases align to TRBD2. CDR1 MNHNS and CDR2 SASEGT come from the germline V gene. The J segment lost 0 bases and the V segment lost 1 base, leaving 2 bases of the junction unmatched. The length of the CDR3 is 16 residues. CDR3 sequence (DNA): TGTGCCAGCAGTGAAGGAGCGGGGGGCAGCACAGATACGCAGTATTTT. Translated: CASSEGAGGSTDTQYF.

This clone appeared once. The chain combines TRBV30 with TRBJ1-5; D remains unclear. V was cut by 2 bases and J by 2 bases, with 22 bases left in between. This CDR3 contains 18 residues. Per the germline V gene, CDR1 is GTSNPN and CDR2 is SVGIG (reference sequence). CDR3 residues: CAWSPSSGDSEGNQPQHF. As DNA, the CDR3 is TGTGCCTGGAGTCCTAGTTCCGGTGACTCGGAGGGCAATCAGCCCCAGCATTTT.

The rearrangement links TRBV6-5 to TRBJ1-1; 7 nucleotides match TRBD1. CDR3 length: 15 residues. Per germline, CDR1 MNHEY and CDR2 SVGAGI. Losses at the gene ends were 6 bases for V and 4 bases for J; bases not matched to a gene: 11. In nucleotides, the CDR3 is TGTGCCAGCAGCCAGGGACAGCCTCCTTCCACTGAAGCTTTCTTT. Its translation is CASSQGQPPSTEAFF.

The J gene is TRBJ1-1, the V gene TRBV4-1, with D unclear. Germline V CDR1 and CDR2: MGHRA, YSYEKL. The V and J ends lost 4 bases and 1 base respectively, with 10 bases between them. CDR3 size: 14 residues. CDR3 amino acids: CASSRVRSNTEAFF. CDR3 in DNA: TGCGCCAGCAGCCGAGTGCGGTCGAACACTGAAGCTTTCTTT.

This chain links TRBV6-5 with TRBJ2-5, with 7 bases identical to TRBD2. Germline CDR1 and CDR2: MNHEY and SVGAGI. The CDR3 totals 14 residues. Trimming removed 2 bases from V and 5 bases from J; junction bases left unmatched: 5. The CDR3 sequence: CASSYLTSVETQYF. As DNA, the CDR3 is TGTGCCAGCAGTTACCTAACTAGCGTGGAGACCCAGTACTTC.

The V call is TRBV11-1, the J call TRBJ2-5, with 10 bases identical to TRBD2. Trimming took 2 bases from V and 2 from J; bases not matched to a gene: 8. The CDR3 contains 17 residues. CDR1 is SGHAT, CDR2 FQDESV, per germline (reference sequence). CDR3 coding DNA: TGTGCCAGCAGCTTACCAGCGGGGGGGCCGTGGCAAGAGACCCAGTACTTC. This translates into CASSLPAGGPWQETQYF.

This clone was counted once. The V gene is TRBV11-2, the J gene TRBJ2-1; a weak D match, TRBD2 (5 bases). Germline CDR1 reads SGHAT; CDR2 reads FQNNGV. V shed 5 bases and J shed 8 bases, with 22 bases lying between them. The CDR3 loop spans 16 amino acids. The CDR3 spells CASSLRSIRRGHEQFF. CDR3 nucleotide sequence: TGTGCCAGCAGCCTACGGTCTATCCGGCGAGGGCATGAGCAGTTCTTC.

J is TRBJ2-1 and V is TRBV7-6; TRBD2 agrees at 12 bases. Germline assignment: CDR1 SGHVS and CDR2 FNYEAQ. The CDR3 totals 16 residues. Germline trimming cut 1 base from V and 4 bases from J; bases unmatched to any gene: 2. CDR3 amino acids: CASSLGTSGDYNEQFF. The DNA of the CDR3 is TGTGCCAGCAGCTTAGGGACTAGCGGGGATTACAATGAGCAGTTCTTC. The variable domain in full, completed from reference TRBV7-6 and TRBJ2-1, reads GAGVSQSPRYKVTKRGQDVALRCDPISGHVSLYWYRQALGQGPEFLTYFNYEAQQDKSGLPNDRFSAERPEGSISTLTIQRTEQRDSAMYRCASSLGTSGDYNEQFFGPGTRLTVL.

J is TRBJ2-7 and V is TRBV7-2; the match to TRBD2 covers 8 bases. Losses at the gene ends were 2 bases for V and 4 bases for J; bases not matched to a gene: 16. CDR3 size: 18 residues. CDR1 and CDR2 (germline): SGHTA, FQGNSA. CDR3 sequence: CASSLSRGDGSGRYEQYF. As DNA, the CDR3 is TGTGCCAGCAGCTTAAGCAGGGGCGATGGGAGCGGGAGATACGAGCAGTACTTC.

V gene TRBV19 combines with J gene TRBJ1-1, with D perhaps TRBD1 (5 bases). The CDR3 extends over 15 amino acids. Germline V gene sequence: CDR1 LNHDA, CDR2 SQIVND (reference sequence). V was shortened by 3 bases and J by 1 base, with 12 bases between the two germline ends. CDR3 region: CASSIGDRSNTEAFF. The CDR3, as DNA: TGTGCCAGTAGTATTGGCGACAGATCGAACACTGAAGCTTTCTTT.

The chain couples TRBV25-1 to TRBJ1-2, with D possibly being TRBD1 (5 bases). The CDR3 has 13 residues. Germline loops: CDR1 MGHDK, CDR2 SYGVNS. V was cut by 6 bases and J by 8 bases, with 16 bases left in between. The CDR3 bases are TGTGCCAGCAGCGTCTCTCTGACAGCCGGCTACACCTTC. Its translation is CASSVSLTAGYTF.

This sequence joins TRBV7-6 and TRBJ2-5, with TRBD2 as a possible D gene (5 bases). This CDR3 has 14 residues. The V end lost 3 bases, the J end lost 5 bases, and 13 bases lay between the germline ends. Looked up from germline, CDR1 is SGHVS and CDR2 is FNYEAQ. The CDR3 spells CASSLEDFWETQYF. The CDR3 DNA is TGTGCCAGCAGCTTGGAGGACTTTTGGGAGACCCAGTACTTC.

This clone was counted many times. The rearrangement links TRBV2 to TRBJ1-1; D might be TRBD1 (5 bases). Deletions cut 4 bases from V and 5 bases from J, with 8 bases between. The CDR3 spans 12 residues. Germline V gives CDR1 SNHLY, CDR2 FYNNEI. The CDR3 region has the DNA TGTGCCAGCAGTGCCCAGGGTACTGAAGCTTTCTTT. Its translation: CASSAQGTEAFF.